These T cell receptor beta chains were read from a single sample in a study of cytomegalovirus exposure and HLA in healthy donors. Assay: immunoSEQ multiplex PCR; the TCRdb copy retains only in-frame clones and omits some. The sample holds 170,000 or so clones; 60% to 80% are singletons and the top ten take approximately 13%. Source material: PBMCs. The receptors derive from a woman aged 45 to 65 in good health and CMV-seropositive. Each CDR3 is given with its conserved first and last residue. D genes are given only for firm matches. Rows may omit the clone size; those that give it use once, few, many or a size class.

TRBV2,.,.,TRBJ2-7,CASSEGASYEQYF,TGTGCCAGCAGTGAAGGAGCCTCCTACGAGCAGTACTTC
TRBV20-1,.,.,TRBJ1-3,CSARAEPTLYF,TGCAGTGCTAGAGCCGAACCAACTTTATATTTT
TRBV19,.,.,TRBJ2-6,CASSGETSRWSNVLTF,TGTGCCAGTAGTGGCGAGACTTCGAGGTGGTCCAACGTCCTGACTTTC
TRBV2,once,TRBD1,TRBJ2-3,CASRVGQGANTDTQYF,TGTGCCAGCAGAGTGGGACAGGGGGCGAACACAGATACGCAGTATTTT
TRBV19,.,.,TRBJ1-2,CASSIPRANYGYTF,TGTGCCAGTAGTATCCCCAGGGCTAACTATGGCTACACCTTC
TRBV5-1,.,.,TRBJ2-7,CASSLAVQSSYEQYF,TGCGCCAGCAGCTTGGCCGTACAGAGCTCCTACGAGCAGTACTTC
TRBV5-6,few,TRBD1,TRBJ1-5,CASSPGQGGNQPQHF,TGTGCCAGCAGCCCCGGACAGGGGGGAAATCAGCCCCAGCATTTT
TRBV6-5,.,.,TRBJ1-1,CASSTTANTEAFF,TGTGCCAGCAGTACAACAGCGAACACTGAAGCTTTCTTT
TRBV18,.,TRBD1,TRBJ1-6,CASSPGTGKLALHF,TGTGCCAGCTCACCAGGGACAGGGAAATTGGCCCTCCACTTT
TRBV10-3,.,TRBD1,TRBJ2-3,CAISKSGGTGGVTTDTQYF,TGTGCCATCAGTAAAAGTGGGGGGACAGGGGGGGTTACAACAGATACGCAGTATTTT
TRBV5-1,few,TRBD1,TRBJ1-2,CASSFQGEANYGYTF,TGCGCCAGCAGCTTTCAGGGGGAGGCTAACTATGGCTACACCTTC
TRBV7-6,.,.,TRBJ2-1,CASSLGQGRGEQFF,TGTGCCAGCAGCTTAGGACAGGGGAGGGGTGAGCAGTTCTTC
TRBV27,.,.,TRBJ1-6,CASKTTTYNSPLHF,TGTGCCAGCAAAACTACTACCTATAATTCACCCCTCCACTTT
TRBV9,.,.,TRBJ1-4,CASSVTSHGDREKLFF,TGTGCCAGCAGCGTAACCTCTCACGGGGATCGCGAAAAACTGTTTTTT
TRBV9,.,.,TRBJ1-2,CASSVATPSTRGYTF,TGTGCCAGCAGCGTAGCTACTCCCTCGACTCGGGGCTACACCTTC
TRBV10-3,once,TRBD1,TRBJ2-7,CATRTGPSEQYF,TGTGCCACCCGGACAGGGCCGTCCGAGCAGTACTTC
TRBV4-2,few,.,TRBJ2-7,CASSQDSSYAYEQYF,TGTGCCAGCAGCCAAGATAGCAGCTACGCCTACGAGCAGTACTTC
TRBV5-1,.,TRBD2,TRBJ2-3,CASSLAGTSGADTQYF,TGCGCCAGCAGCTTGGCCGGGACTAGCGGGGCAGATACGCAGTATTTT
TRBV5-8,.,TRBD1,TRBJ2-7,CASSLSIQGAGEQYF,TGTGCCAGCAGCTTGTCGATACAGGGGGCGGGAGAGCAGTACTTC
TRBV2,.,.,TRBJ1-1,CASRDGGPSEAFF,TGTGCCAGCAGGGACGGAGGACCGAGTGAAGCTTTCTTT
TRBV5-6,.,TRBD1,TRBJ1-6,CASSRDSRSYNSPLHF,TGTGCCAGCAGCCGGGACAGCCGCTCCTATAATTCACCCCTCCACTTT
TRBV6-5,.,.,TRBJ2-7,CASSYSPVRGSYEQYF,TGTGCCAGCAGTTACTCTCCGGTCAGGGGATCCTACGAGCAGTACTTC